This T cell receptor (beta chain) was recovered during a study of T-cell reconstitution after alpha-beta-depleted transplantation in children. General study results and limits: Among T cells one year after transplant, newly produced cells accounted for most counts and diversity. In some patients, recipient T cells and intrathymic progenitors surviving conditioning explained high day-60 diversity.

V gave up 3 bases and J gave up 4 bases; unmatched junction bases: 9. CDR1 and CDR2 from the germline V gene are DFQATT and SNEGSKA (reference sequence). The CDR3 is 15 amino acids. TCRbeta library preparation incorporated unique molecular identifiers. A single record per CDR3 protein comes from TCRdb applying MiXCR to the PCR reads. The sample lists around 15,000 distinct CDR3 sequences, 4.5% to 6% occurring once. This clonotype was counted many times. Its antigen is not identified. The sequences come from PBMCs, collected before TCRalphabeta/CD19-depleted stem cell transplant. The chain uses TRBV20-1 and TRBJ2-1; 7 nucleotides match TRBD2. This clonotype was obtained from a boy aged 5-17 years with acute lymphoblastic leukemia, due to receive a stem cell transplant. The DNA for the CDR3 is TGCAGTGCTAGGCCCGTGGAGCGGGAATACAATGAGCAGTTCTTC. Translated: CSARPVEREYNEQFF.